The 25 T cell receptor beta chains given below trace back to one sample, sequenced in a study of PD-L1 blockade in urothelial cancer. The assay was immunoSEQ multiplex PCR, and TCRdb's table has in-frame clones only and misses some. The table includes about 69,000 clones, approximately 91% detected once. The specimen was PBMCs, collected around atezolizumab (anti-PD-L1) treatment. The receptor source for this set is a man in his sixties with urothelial cancer.

The J gene is TRBJ2-3, the V gene TRBV5-1; 10 nucleotides align to TRBD2. The germline CDR1 and CDR2 sequences are SGHRS and YFSETQ. Germline trimming cut 4 bases from V and 3 bases from J; bases unmatched to any gene: 11. The CDR3 has 17 amino acids. The CDR3 protein is CASSETGTSDNTDTQYF. The CDR3 bases are TGCGCCAGCAGCGAAACCGGGACTAGCGATAATACAGATACGCAGTATTTT.

The chain employs TRBV5-1 and TRBJ2-3; no definite D call. V lost 0 bases and J lost 2, with 7 bases in between. Per the germline V gene, CDR1 is SGHRS and CDR2 is YFSETQ. This CDR3 is 14 amino acids long. This CDR3 is CASSLDPYTDTQYF. Written as DNA, the CDR3 is TGCGCCAGCAGCTTGGATCCCTACACAGATACGCAGTATTTT.

The chain joins TRBV2 to TRBJ1-2; D not certain. The ends were cut back, 4 bases at V and 4 bases at J, with 7 bases in the middle. This CDR3 contains 12 residues. Per germline, CDR1 SNHLY and CDR2 FYNNEI. CDR3 in DNA: TGTGCCAGCAGTGGGGCCCCCTATGGCTACACCTTC. It yields the protein CASSGAPYGYTF.

The CDR3: CASRRGTAALNYGYTF. As DNA, the CDR3 is TGCGCCAGCAGACGCGGGACCGCGGCTCTGAACTATGGCTACACCTTC. The rearrangement joins TRBV4-1 to TRBJ1-2; a weak D match, TRBD1 (5 bases). Germline CDR1 is MGHRA and CDR2 is YSYEKL. The CDR3 totals 16 residues. The ends were cut back, 6 bases at V and 2 bases at J, with 19 bases in the middle.

This clone was seen just once. The V call is TRBV5-5, the J call TRBJ2-1; D possibly corresponds to TRBD1 (6 bases). CDR3 length: 14 amino acids. The germline V and J ends were trimmed by 4 bases and 5 bases, with 13 bases remaining between them. The V gene's germline CDR1 is SGHKS and CDR2 YYEKEE (reference sequence). CDR3 amino acids: CASSIGTTNNEQFF. CDR3 nucleotide sequence: TGTGCCAGCAGCATCGGGACAACGAACAATGAGCAGTTCTTC.

V is TRBV4-3 and J is TRBJ2-5, with 8 bases that match TRBD1. Germline loops: CDR1 LGHNA, CDR2 YSLEER. V trimming: 4 bases; J trimming: 5 bases; junction bases outside the gene matches: 3. The CDR3 runs 13 residues. The CDR3 DNA is TGCGCCAGCAGCCTAGGACAGGGCGAGACCCAGTACTTC. It yields the protein CASSLGQGETQYF.

The rearrangement joins TRBV4-1 to TRBJ1-6, with a weak D call TRBD1 (6 bases). Per germline, CDR1 MGHRA and CDR2 YSYEKL. With 0 bases removed from V and 7 bases from J, the gap between germline ends came to 13 bases. The CDR3 runs to 16 residues. The DNA of the CDR3 is TGCGCCAGCAGCCAAGAGGTAACAGGGTACAATTCACCCCTCCACTTT. Protein product: CASSQEVTGYNSPLHF.

V gene TRBV28 combines with J gene TRBJ1-5, with 10 bases that match TRBD1. The germline V gene has CDR1 MDHEN and CDR2 SYDVKM. This CDR3 contains 17 residues. The trim removed 4 bases at V and 6 bases at J, leaving 12 bases unmatched. CDR3: CASSSDTDRGRTQPQHF. CDR3 DNA: TGTGCCAGCAGTTCGGACACCGACAGGGGGCGAACTCAGCCCCAGCATTTT.

The chain has TRBV7-9 and TRBJ1-6; TRBD1 aligns across 7 bases. Looked up from germline, CDR1 is SEHNR and CDR2 is FQNEAQ (reference sequence). The CDR3 loop spans 14 amino acids. V dropped 5 bases and J dropped 7; count of bases not matched to a gene: 5. In nucleotides, the CDR3 is TGTGCCAGCAGCGCCGGACAGGTCAATTCACCCCTCCACTTT. Its protein product is CASSAGQVNSPLHF.

This chain joins TRBV9 and TRBJ1-4; 8 bases agree with TRBD1. The CDR3 totals 13 residues. Germline trimming cut 4 bases from V and 8 bases from J; bases unmatched to any gene: 4. CDR1 SGDLS and CDR2 YYNGEE come from the germline V gene. The CDR3 protein is CASSSRQGEKLFF. In DNA form, the CDR3 reads TGTGCCAGCAGCTCTCGACAGGGGGAAAAACTGTTTTTT.

The chain uses TRBV29-1 and TRBJ1-1, with a possible D match to TRBD1 (5 bases). The CDR3 contains 13 residues. The V end was cut by 7 bases, the J end by 1 base, with 13 bases between. The germline V gene encodes CDR1 SQVTM and CDR2 ANQGSEA. The DNA of the CDR3 is TGCAGCGCCCAAAAGACAGCGAACACTGAAGCTTTCTTT. Amino acid sequence: CSAQKTANTEAFF. The variable domain in full, with the rest retrieved from reference TRBV29-1 and TRBJ1-1, is SAVISQKPSRDICQRGTSLTIQCQVDSQVTMMFWYRQQPGQSLTLIATANQGSEATYESGFVIDKFPISRPNLTFSTLTVSNMSPEDSSIYLCSAQKTANTEAFFGQGTRLTVV.

The CDR3 sequence: CASSQLMRLAGEGPRQFF. CDR3 sequence (DNA): TGTGCCAGTAGTCAATTGATGAGACTAGCGGGAGAAGGGCCTAGGCAGTTCTTC. The chain carries TRBV19 and TRBJ2-1; 12 bases match TRBD2. The CDR3 extends over 18 amino acids. Per germline, CDR1 LNHDA and CDR2 SQIVND (reference sequence). Trimming took 5 bases from V and 12 from J; bases not matched to a gene: 20.

This rearrangement joins TRBV28 to TRBJ1-5, with TRBD1 as a possible D gene (5 bases). V was shortened by 6 bases and J by 6 bases, with 18 bases between the two germline ends. The germline V gene has CDR1 MDHEN and CDR2 SYDVKM. CDR3 size: 15 residues. The CDR3, as DNA: TGTGCCAGCAGACTGGGGGGTTCGTGGGGTCAGCCCCAGCATTTT. Translation: CASRLGGSWGQPQHF.

The rearrangement uses TRBV28 and TRBJ1-2; 8 bases align to TRBD1. Germline lookup yields CDR1 MDHEN and CDR2 SYDVKM. Trimming removed 3 bases from V and 0 bases from J; junction bases left unmatched: 6. The CDR3 has 16 residues. CDR3: CASSLAGQGANYGYTF. The CDR3 DNA reads as TGTGCCAGCAGTTTGGCAGGACAGGGTGCTAACTATGGCTACACCTTC.

V gene TRBV11-3 combines with J gene TRBJ2-1, with 7 nucleotides matching TRBD2. This CDR3 comprises 14 residues. CDR1 is SGHNT, CDR2 YENEEA, per germline. J gave up 7 bases and V 2 bases, and 5 bases lay outside the gene matches. In DNA, the CDR3 is TGTGCCAGCAGCTTAAGCGGGAATGAAAATGAGCAGTTCTTC. Translation gives CASSLSGNENEQFF.

This clone was seen more than once but under ten times. Other DNA sequences in the sample encode the same CDR3. The V gene is TRBV9, the J gene TRBJ2-4, with 7 bases lining up with TRBD1. The V gene end was trimmed by 0 bases and the J gene end by 0 bases; junction bases not matched to a gene: 6. Germline V gene lookup returns CDR1 SGDLS and CDR2 YYNGEE. CDR3 size: 17 residues. The CDR3 sequence: CASSVGTGPLAKNIQYF. CDR3 coding DNA: TGTGCCAGCAGCGTAGGGACAGGTCCTTTAGCCAAAAACATTCAGTACTTC.

The rearrangement uses TRBV27 and TRBJ1-1; 9 bases fit TRBD1. There are 15 residues in the CDR3. CDR1 and CDR2 (germline): MNHEY, SMNVEV (reference sequence). Germline trimming cut 5 bases from V and 0 bases from J; bases unmatched to any gene: 4. CDR3 residues: CASSRDRALNTEAFF. Written as DNA, the CDR3 is TGTGCCAGCAGTCGGGACAGGGCTTTGAACACTGAAGCTTTCTTT.

In this sample, this clone turned up once. The genes are TRBV9 and TRBJ2-3; possibly TRBD2 for D (6 bases). CDR3 length: 14 amino acids. Germline loops: CDR1 SGDLS, CDR2 YYNGEE. Trimming shortened V by 1 base and J by 0 bases, and 6 bases separated the two germline ends. The CDR3 sequence: CASSVSGSTDTQYF. CDR3 sequence (DNA): TGTGCCAGCAGCGTAAGCGGGAGCACAGATACGCAGTATTTT.

V gene TRBV7-2 combines with J gene TRBJ2-7, with 7 nucleotides matching TRBD2. After removal of 4 bases from V and 2 bases from J, the junction contained 5 bases not matched to a gene. CDR3 size: 14 residues. Per the germline V gene, CDR1 is SGHTA and CDR2 is FQGNSA. The CDR3: CASSWTRDPYEQYF. DNA of the CDR3: TGTGCCAGCAGCTGGACTAGGGACCCCTACGAGCAGTACTTC.

This clone has only a few counts. The rearrangement links TRBV2 to TRBJ1-2, with 10 bases matching TRBD1. Germline V CDR1 and CDR2: SNHLY, FYNNEI. This CDR3 is 14 amino acids long. V shed 5 bases and J 6 bases; nucleotides not matched to a gene: 6. The CDR3 nucleotides read TGTGCCAGCAGTATCCGACAGGGGGCCCATGGCTACACCTTC. This gives the protein CASSIRQGAHGYTF.

The rearrangement uses TRBV9 and TRBJ2-7; TRBD2 agrees at 9 bases. The CDR3 is 14 amino acids. J gave up 6 bases and V 8 bases, and 12 bases lay outside the gene matches. Per germline, CDR1 SGDLS and CDR2 YYNGEE. The DNA for the CDR3 is TGTGCCAGTTCCCCAGGCGGGGGGGATGGCGAGCAGTACTTC. This codes for CASSPGGGDGEQYF. The full variable domain, completed using reference TRBV9 and TRBJ2-7, is DSGVTQTPKHLITATGQRVTLRCSPRSGDLSVYWYQQSLDQGLQFLIQYYNGEERAKGNILERFSAQQFPDLHSELNLSSLELGDSALYFCASSPGGGDGEQYFGPGTRLTVT.

This clone occurred once. Other DNA sequences in the sample encode the same CDR3. The CDR3 nucleotides read TGTGCCAGCAGCTTTAGAGGGGGCTACACCTTC. Residues: CASSFRGGYTF. The chain joins TRBV11-2 to TRBJ1-2; no clear D. V lost 3 bases and J 8 bases, leaving 7 bases between the germline ends. Germline CDR1 is SGHAT and CDR2 is FQNNGV. The CDR3 covers 11 residues.

This clone turned up a few times. This sequence joins TRBV11-3 and TRBJ2-2; perhaps TRBD2 as D (5 bases). The CDR3 sequence is 15 residues long. The ends were cut back, 4 bases at V and 1 base at J, with 10 bases in the middle. Germline V gene data show CDR1 as SGHNT and CDR2 as YENEEA. The CDR3 here is CASSSWSGNTGELFF. CDR3 coding DNA: TGTGCCAGCAGCTCTTGGAGCGGGAACACCGGGGAGCTGTTTTTT.

The CDR3 protein is CASTLGAGGAETQYF. In DNA form, the CDR3 reads TGTGCCAGCACCCTAGGGGCGGGGGGGGCAGAGACCCAGTACTTC. The chain has TRBV6-1 and TRBJ2-5; 9 bases fit TRBD2. The V gene end was trimmed by 7 bases and the J gene end by 4 bases; junction bases not matched to a gene: 10. This CDR3 is 15 amino acids long. Germline loops: CDR1 MNHNS, CDR2 SASEGT.

The chain links TRBV6-5 to TRBJ2-7; 7 bases are shared with TRBD1. Per germline, CDR1 MNHEY and CDR2 SVGAGI. The CDR3 loop spans 14 amino acids. V lost 3 bases, J lost 5 bases, and 7 bases stayed unmatched. CDR3 DNA sequence: TGTGCCAGCAGTTATACAGGGGTAGTCGACGAGCAGTACTTC. It is translated as CASSYTGVVDEQYF.